The 17 T cell receptor beta chains below all came from one sample that was sequenced in a study of blood T cell repertoires in COVID-19. Measured with immunoSEQ multiplex PCR; TCRdb has only the in-frame clones, and not every one. The table lists about 120,000 clones, over 70% of them singletons. Sequencing was carried out using peripheral blood. The receptors originated from a woman between 50 and 59 years old with acute or convalescent COVID-19.

The chain uses TRBV19 and TRBJ2-4; D perhaps matches TRBD2 (6 bases). Germline V gives CDR1 LNHDA, CDR2 SQIVND (reference sequence). CDR3 length: 16 amino acids. V lost 1 base to trimming and J lost 8 bases, with 18 bases between them. CDR3 bases: TGTGCCAGTAGTATAGTGGGCGAGGGAGGTTGGCACATTCAGTACTTC. Protein: CASSIVGEGGWHIQYF.

The J gene is TRBJ2-1, the V gene TRBV2, with D possibly being TRBD1 (5 bases). The CDR3 extends over 14 amino acids. The V and J ends lost 8 bases and 2 bases respectively, with 13 bases between them. The germline V gene has CDR1 SNHLY and CDR2 FYNNEI. DNA for the CDR3: TGTGCCAGCGTTTTTGACAGCCCCTACAATGAGCAGTTCTTC. The encoded protein is CASVFDSPYNEQFF.

This clone was recorded only once. The chain links TRBV13 to TRBJ2-7; weak D call: TRBD2 (6 bases). The V gene lost 6 bases and the J gene lost 4 bases, with 16 bases spanning the gap. Germline-derived CDR1 and CDR2 are PRHDT and FYEKMQ (reference sequence). The CDR3 totals 14 residues. CDR3 in amino acids: CASSKGLTSYEQYF. CDR3 nucleotide sequence: TGTGCCAGCAGTAAGGGACTGACTAGTTACGAGCAGTACTTC.

The chain links TRBV3-1 (or the pseudogene TRBV3-2) to TRBJ1-2; 10 bases match TRBD1. The CDR3 is 15 residues long. The ends lost 1 base at V and 4 bases at J; junction bases unmatched: 3. Germline V gene data show CDR1 as LGHDT and CDR2 as YNNKEL (reference sequence). The CDR3 loop reads CASSQGTGGSYGYTF. The CDR3 DNA sequence: TGTGCCAGCAGCCAAGGGACAGGGGGAAGCTATGGCTACACCTTC.

The chain couples TRBV13 to TRBJ2-3; no firm D call. Trimming stripped 1 base from V and 2 bases from J, with 13 bases between. The CDR3 sequence is 16 residues long. Per the germline V gene, CDR1 is PRHDT and CDR2 is FYEKMQ (reference sequence). This CDR3 reads CASSLATERPTDTQYF. CDR3 in DNA: TGTGCCAGCAGCTTAGCTACCGAGCGTCCCACAGATACGCAGTATTTT.

This chain joins TRBV7-8 and TRBJ1-1; 8 positions agree with TRBD1. The germline V gene encodes CDR1 SGHVS and CDR2 FQNEAQ. With 0 bases clipped from V and 2 bases from J, the junction kept 5 bases outside the gene matches. The length of the CDR3 is 16 residues. The CDR3 bases are TGTGCCAGCAGCTTAGCCCCAGGGGGCTCAAACACTGAAGCTTTCTTT. Translation: CASSLAPGGSNTEAFF.

Points on this clone: The same CDR3 arises from other DNA sequences in this sample as well. The chain joins TRBV2 to TRBJ1-5, with D possibly TRBD1 on 6 matching bases. V lost 6 bases to trimming and J lost 4 bases, with 10 bases between them. The CDR3 loop spans 13 amino acids. Germline V gene lookup returns CDR1 SNHLY and CDR2 FYNNEI. For the CDR3, the DNA is TGTGCCAGCAGCAGACAGGAGAATCAGCCCCAGCATTTT. This gives the protein CASSRQENQPQHF.

This clone occurred a few times. CDR3 DNA sequence: TGTGCCAGCTCCCCGCCGACAAAAAGAGACAGGGTCTATGGCTACACCTTC. Its protein is CASSPPTKRDRVYGYTF. The rearrangement uses TRBV19 and TRBJ1-2, with 7 positions matching TRBD1. Germline V gives CDR1 LNHDA, CDR2 SQIVND (reference sequence). The CDR3 has 17 amino acids. V lost 9 bases and J lost 4; bases outside the gene matches: 20.

The chain carries TRBV10-3 and TRBJ1-6; 10 bases line up with TRBD1. Trimming removed 5 bases from V and 7 bases from J; junction bases left unmatched: 8. The germline CDR1 and CDR2 sequences are ENHRY and SYGVKD. The CDR3 runs to 16 residues. The CDR3: CAISRSPGQGNSPLHF. The CDR3 DNA sequence: TGTGCCATCAGTAGATCCCCGGGACAGGGGAATTCACCCCTCCACTTT.

This chain connects TRBV3-1 (or the pseudogene TRBV3-2) to TRBJ2-7, with D tentatively TRBD2 (5 bases). The germline V gene encodes CDR1 LGHDT and CDR2 YNNKEL (reference sequence). With 3 bases removed from V and 4 bases from J, the gap between germline ends came to 10 bases. This CDR3 has 13 amino acids. The CDR3 protein is CASSHLDSYEQYF. The CDR3 DNA follows: TGTGCCAGCAGCCACTTGGACTCGTACGAGCAGTACTTC.

This clone was seen more than once but under ten times. The chain uses TRBV27 and TRBJ1-6, with a weak D call TRBD1 (6 bases). The CDR3 spans 13 residues. V gave up 6 bases and J gave up 9 bases, with 12 bases separating them. Per germline, CDR1 MNHEY and CDR2 SMNVEV (reference sequence). The CDR3 spells CASSPRQASPLHF. The CDR3 DNA reads TGTGCCAGCAGCCCGAGACAGGCTTCACCCCTCCACTTT.

V gene TRBV11-2 combines with J gene TRBJ1-6, with D unclear. Trimming removed 5 bases from V and 12 bases from J, with 14 bases in between. The CDR3 contains 13 residues. Germline lookup yields CDR1 SGHAT and CDR2 FQNNGV. The CDR3: CASSTQDQEPLHF. CDR3 in DNA: TGTGCCAGCAGCACCCAGGATCAAGAACCCCTCCACTTT.

The chain is built from TRBV28 and TRBJ1-1, with TRBD1 identical over 7 bases. The length of the CDR3 is 12 residues. V dropped 10 bases and J dropped 1; count of bases not matched to a gene: 3. Germline CDR1 and CDR2: MDHEN and SYDVKM. The CDR3 DNA sequence: TGTGCCACCTGGACAGGGAACACTGAAGCTTTCTTT. This gives the protein CATWTGNTEAFF. The variable domain in full, with the rest retrieved from reference TRBV28 and TRBJ1-1, is DVKVTQSSRYLVKRTGEKVFLECVQDMDHENMFWYRQDPGLGLRLIYFSYDVKMKEKGDIPEGYSVSREKKERFSLILESASTNQTSMYLCATWTGNTEAFFGQGTRLTVV.

The rearrangement joins TRBV4-1 to TRBJ2-7; 13 nucleotides match TRBD2. The CDR3 is 16 residues long. Germline V lookup: CDR1 MGHRA, CDR2 YSYEKL. After removal of 4 bases from V and 6 bases from J, the junction contained 9 bases not matched to a gene. The CDR3 here is CASSPKPGLAGIEQYF. CDR3 bases: TGCGCCAGCAGCCCAAAGCCGGGACTAGCGGGAATCGAGCAGTACTTC.

This clone was observed a single time. The gene calls are TRBV28 and TRBJ2-3; 12 bases are a match to TRBD2. The CDR3 has 14 amino acids. J lost 7 bases, V lost 6 bases, and 5 bases had no gene match. Germline CDR1 is MDHEN and CDR2 is SYDVKM. The CDR3 protein is CASSPGLAGYTQYF. As DNA, the CDR3 is TGTGCCAGCAGCCCGGGACTAGCGGGTTATACGCAGTATTTT.

The chain recombines TRBV6-5 with TRBJ2-2; 7 positions agree with TRBD1. The germline V gene encodes CDR1 MNHEY and CDR2 SVGAGI. J lost 0 bases, V lost 2 bases, and 0 bases had no gene match. CDR3 length: 15 amino acids. The CDR3 DNA sequence: TGTGCCAGCAGTTACAGGGGGCCGAACACCGGGGAGCTGTTTTTT. Protein product: CASSYRGPNTGELFF.

V is TRBV7-3 and J is TRBJ1-1; the match to TRBD1 covers 10 bases. Germline V gives CDR1 SGHTA, CDR2 FQGTGA. J lost 0 bases, V lost 5 bases, and 9 bases had no gene match. CDR3 size: 17 residues. CDR3 amino acids: CASSISGTGEMNTEAFF. In DNA form, the CDR3 reads TGTGCCAGCAGCATTTCCGGGACAGGGGAAATGAACACTGAAGCTTTCTTT.